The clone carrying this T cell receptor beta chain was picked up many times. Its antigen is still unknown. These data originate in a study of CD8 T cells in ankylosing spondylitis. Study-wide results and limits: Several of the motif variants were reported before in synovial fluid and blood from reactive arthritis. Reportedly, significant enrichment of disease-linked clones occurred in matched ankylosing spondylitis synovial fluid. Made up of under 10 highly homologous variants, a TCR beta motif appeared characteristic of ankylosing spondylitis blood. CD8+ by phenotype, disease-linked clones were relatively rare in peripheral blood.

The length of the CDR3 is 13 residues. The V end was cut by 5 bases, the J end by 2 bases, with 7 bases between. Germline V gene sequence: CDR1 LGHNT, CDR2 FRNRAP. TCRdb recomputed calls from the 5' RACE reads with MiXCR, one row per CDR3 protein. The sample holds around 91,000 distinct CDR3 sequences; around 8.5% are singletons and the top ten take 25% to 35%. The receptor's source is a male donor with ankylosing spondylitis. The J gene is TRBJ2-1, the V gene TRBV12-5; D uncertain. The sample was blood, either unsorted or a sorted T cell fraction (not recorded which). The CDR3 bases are TGTGCTAGTGGTCAAAACACCTACAATGAGCAGTTCTTC. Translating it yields CASGQNTYNEQFF.